The 8 T cell receptor beta chains in this list originate from one sample, sequenced in a study of T cell clones after liver transplantation. The method was immunoSEQ multiplex PCR; TCRdb's version includes in-frame clones alone and lacks a portion of them. Among about 58,000 clones, 70% were seen once, and the ten largest hold less than 3.5%. The source material was CD4+ T cells from blood, sampled at the approximately 16-month timepoint. The receptors were sampled from a human patient who received a liver transplant. Part of the T cells may come from the graft donor.

V and J are TRBV19 and TRBJ1-2, with no clear D. Germline-derived CDR1 and CDR2 are LNHDA and SQIVND (reference sequence). The CDR3 covers 12 residues. V lost 5 bases and J 2 bases, leaving 6 bases between the germline ends. CDR3 region: CASSGKNYGYTF. The CDR3 DNA is TGTGCCAGTAGTGGCAAAAACTATGGCTACACCTTC.

A few counts support this clone. The rearrangement uses TRBV5-4 and TRBJ1-1, with D unresolved. Trimming removed 2 bases from V and 4 bases from J, with 12 bases in between. This CDR3 contains 14 residues. Germline CDR1 and CDR2: SGHNT and YYREEE (reference sequence). The DNA of the CDR3 is TGTGCCAGCAGCTTCGGCAATTGGGGCACTGAAGCTTTCTTT. Its translation is CASSFGNWGTEAFF.

The chain employs TRBV29-1 and TRBJ2-7, with TRBD2 matching over 9 bases. Per germline, CDR1 SQVTM and CDR2 ANQGSEA. The J segment lost 6 bases and the V segment lost 5 bases, leaving 14 bases of the junction unmatched. The CDR3 covers 15 residues. CDR3 sequence: CSVLRGPGSGGEQYF. The CDR3 DNA reads TGCAGCGTTCTGAGGGGCCCAGGTAGCGGGGGCGAGCAGTACTTC.

J is TRBJ2-7 and V is TRBV27; D is unresolved. CDR3 length: 12 amino acids. V gave up 6 bases and J gave up 3 bases, with 9 bases separating them. Germline-derived CDR1 and CDR2 are MNHEY and SMNVEV (reference sequence). The CDR3 sequence is CASRTEFYEQYV. CDR3 in DNA: TGTGCCAGCAGAACTGAATTCTACGAGCAGTACGTC.

V usage is TRBV30 and J usage is TRBJ2-7, with no clear D. V was trimmed by 8 bases and J by 5 bases, leaving 13 bases between them. Germline CDR1 is GTSNPN and CDR2 is SVGIG (reference sequence). This CDR3 region has 11 residues. The DNA for the CDR3 is TGTGCCGTGGGGAAACGGGACGAGCAGTACTTC. Encoded protein: CAVGKRDEQYF.

The CDR3 here is CASSYRGDLGNEQYF. The DNA of the CDR3 is TGTGCCAGCAGCTACCGGGGCGATCTCGGAAACGAGCAGTACTTC. V is TRBV11-3 and J is TRBJ2-7; D is possibly TRBD1 or TRBD2 (5 bases each). There are 15 residues in the CDR3. V lost 4 bases and J 5 bases, leaving 18 bases between the germline ends. Germline CDR1 and CDR2: SGHNT and YENEEA.

The rearrangement links TRBV2 to TRBJ1-5, with a possible D match to TRBD1 (5 bases). Germline V CDR1 and CDR2: SNHLY, FYNNEI. The CDR3 covers 14 residues. Trimming removed 8 bases from V and 0 bases from J, with 11 bases in between. Here the CDR3 reads CASQGPNSNQPQHF. DNA for the CDR3: TGTGCCAGCCAGGGACCGAATAGCAATCAGCCCCAGCATTTT. Full variable domain (rest looked up from reference TRBV2 and TRBJ1-5): EPEVTQTPSHQVTQMGQEVILRCVPISNHLYFYWYRQILGQKVEFLVSFYNNEISEKSEIFDDQFSVERPDGSNFTLKIRSTKLEDSAMYFCASQGPNSNQPQHFGDGTRLSIL.

The V call is TRBV10-3, the J call TRBJ2-1; TRBD2 matches 14 bases. The CDR3 runs to 16 residues. V lost 0 bases and J lost 12; bases outside the gene matches: 7. Germline V gives CDR1 ENHRY, CDR2 SYGVKD. The CDR3 DNA is TGTGCCATCAGTGAGTCTTTAGGGACTAGCGGGAGTCTGCAGTTCTTC. As protein: CAISESLGTSGSLQFF.